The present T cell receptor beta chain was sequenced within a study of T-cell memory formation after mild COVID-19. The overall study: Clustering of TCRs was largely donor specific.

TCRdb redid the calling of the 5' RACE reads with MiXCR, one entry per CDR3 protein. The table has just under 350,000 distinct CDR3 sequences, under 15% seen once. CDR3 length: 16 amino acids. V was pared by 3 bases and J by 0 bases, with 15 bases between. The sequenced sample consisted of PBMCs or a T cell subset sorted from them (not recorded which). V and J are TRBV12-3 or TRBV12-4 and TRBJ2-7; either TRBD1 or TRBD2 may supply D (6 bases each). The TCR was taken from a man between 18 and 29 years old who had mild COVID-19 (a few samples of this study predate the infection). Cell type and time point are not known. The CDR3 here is CASSLGGSRSSYEQYF. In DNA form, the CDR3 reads TGTGCCAGCAGTTTGGGGGGCTCTAGGAGCTCCTACGAGCAGTACTTC.